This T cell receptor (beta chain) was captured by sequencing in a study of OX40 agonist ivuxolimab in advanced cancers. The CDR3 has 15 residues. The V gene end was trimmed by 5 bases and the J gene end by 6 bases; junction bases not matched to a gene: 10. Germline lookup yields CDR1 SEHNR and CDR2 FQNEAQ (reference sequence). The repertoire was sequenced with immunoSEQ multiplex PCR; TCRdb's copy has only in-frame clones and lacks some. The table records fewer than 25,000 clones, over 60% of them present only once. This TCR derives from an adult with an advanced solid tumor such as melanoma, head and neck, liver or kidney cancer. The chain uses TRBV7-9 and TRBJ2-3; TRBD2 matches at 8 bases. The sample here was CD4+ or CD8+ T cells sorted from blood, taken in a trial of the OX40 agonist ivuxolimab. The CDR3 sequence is CASSPGLADSDTQYF. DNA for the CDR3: TGTGCCAGCAGCCCAGGACTAGCAGATTCCGATACGCAGTATTTT.